This is a list of T cell receptor beta chains from one sample in a study of T cells in Graves' hyperthyroidism and ophthalmopathy. Via MiXCR, TCRdb re-called the multiplex PCR reads, giving one row per CDR3 protein. The repertoire consists of 400,000 to 550,000 distinct CDR3 sequences, with around 24% occurring once and the leading ten covering approximately 10%. Specimen: blood. These receptors all stem from a woman aged 25 to 45 with Graves' ophthalmopathy. The CDR3 runs from the conserved cysteine through the conserved F or W. The D gene is left open where the match is weak. The size field is filled for only some rows; it gives once, few, many or a size class.

D gene	V gene	J gene	clone size	CDR3 DNA	CDR3 protein
TRBD1	TRBV12-3/TRBV12-4	TRBJ1-1	NA	TGTGCCAGCACCCTAGGGGGTCAGGGGGTGATGAACACTGAAGCTTTCTTT	CASTLGGQGVMNTEAFF
NA	TRBV20-1	TRBJ2-7	many	TGCAGTGCTAGAGATGGGGGCCGGGTGGAGCAGTACTTC	CSARDGGRVEQYF
NA	TRBV6-5	TRBJ1-2	many	TGTGCCAGCAGACCTGACCCTTACCAGGGCTACACCTTC	CASRPDPYQGYTF
TRBD1	TRBV4-1	TRBJ1-1	many	TGCGCCAGCAGCCGCTGGACAGGGAACACTGAAGCTTTCTTT	CASSRWTGNTEAFF
NA	TRBV27	TRBJ1-1	many	TGTGCCAGCAGTGGGGACGAGATGCGAGCTTTCTTT	CASSGDEMRAFF
NA	TRBV24-1	TRBJ2-5	NA	TGTGCCACCAGGTCACGGCGCGCCGGGGAGACCCAGTACTTC	CATRSRRAGETQYF
NA	TRBV27	TRBJ1-6	many	TGTGCCAGCAGTTTATCCCGGCTTTCACCCCTCCACTTT	CASSLSRLSPLHF
NA	TRBV12-3/TRBV12-4	TRBJ2-5	NA	TGTGCCAGCAGCTCAAGGGTCAGGGAAGAGACCCAGTACTTC	CASSSRVREETQYF
NA	TRBV20-1	TRBJ1-1	many	TGCAGTGCTAGACCGGGGTGGAACACTGAAGCTTTCTTT	CSARPGWNTEAFF
NA	TRBV12-3/TRBV12-4	TRBJ1-1	few	TGTGCCAGCAGCCCCGAGCTGCGGACCTCAGCTTTCTTT	CASSPELRTSAFF
NA	TRBV11-2	TRBJ2-4	many	TGTGCCAGCAGCTTGGGGGGGCCCAAAAACATTCAGTACTTC	CASSLGGPKNIQYF
TRBD1	TRBV10-1	TRBJ1-5	many	TGCGCCAGCAGTGAGTCGCGGGGCGGACCCCAGGGGGGGAGCAATCAGCCCCAGCATTTT	CASSESRGGPQGGSNQPQHF
TRBD2	TRBV6-1	TRBJ2-7	NA	TGTGCCAGCAAGAAAGGACTAGCGGGGAGCGAGCAGTACTTC	CASKKGLAGSEQYF
NA	TRBV5-1	TRBJ1-1	many	TGCGCCAGCAGCTTGGACCCCGGGGAGATGAACACTGAAGCTTTCTTT	CASSLDPGEMNTEAFF
NA	TRBV20-1	TRBJ2-5	many	TGCAGTGCTAGAGAGGGTGGGGGCCGCGAGACCCAGTACTTC	CSAREGGGRETQYF
NA	TRBV10-3	TRBJ1-5	NA	TGTGCCATCAGTGAGGGAGGGGTTCTCAATCAGCCCCAGCATTTT	CAISEGGVLNQPQHF
NA	TRBV7-9	TRBJ1-1	many	TGTGCCAGCAGCTGGTTGGACACTGAAGCTTTCTTT	CASSWLDTEAFF
NA	TRBV7-9	TRBJ1-5	many	TGTGCCAGCAGCCCCGGCGGTAGTAGCAATCAGCCCCAGCATTTT	CASSPGGSSNQPQHF
NA	TRBV11-3	TRBJ2-5	NA	TGTGCCAGCAGCTTAGGGACCCGGGCACAAGAGACCCAGTACTTC	CASSLGTRAQETQYF
NA	TRBV3-1	TRBJ2-2	NA	TGTGCCAGCAGCCCCCTCGGGTGGGAGCTGTTTTTT	CASSPLGWELFF
TRBD2	TRBV20-1	TRBJ2-5	many	TGCAGTGCTGGTCCGGGGGGGCGTCAAGAGACCCAGTACTTC	CSAGPGGRQETQYF
NA	TRBV10-3	TRBJ2-7	NA	TGTGCCATCAGTGACGGACAGAACTACGAGCAGTACTTC	CAISDGQNYEQYF
NA	TRBV20-1	TRBJ1-1	many	TGCAGTGCTCCGGTGGCGGATCCGGACACTGAAGCTTTCTTT	CSAPVADPDTEAFF
TRBD2	TRBV2	TRBJ2-5	many	TGTGCCAGCAGTGCGTCTAGCGGGGGGTCGGAGACCCAGTACTTC	CASSASSGGSETQYF
TRBD1	TRBV6-2/TRBV6-3	TRBJ1-1	many	TGTGCCAGCACCCCAGACCGAGACAGGGCCGAGAACACTGAAGCTTTCTTT	CASTPDRDRAENTEAFF